One sample yielded the 29 T cell receptor beta chains listed below, sequenced in a study of shared clonotypes between healthy human individuals. Sequencing used immunoSEQ multiplex PCR; TCRdb keeps in-frame clones, though not all of them. The data hold about 1 million clones, with about 75% observed a single time. Sequenced material: memory CD4+ T cells sorted from blood. The subset was: CD45RA-negative fraction. Receptors originate from a man younger than 35 in good health.

Concerning this clone itself: Within the sample, other DNA sequences also encode this same CDR3. The J gene is TRBJ2-5, the V gene TRBV6-6; D gene uncertain. Trimming shortened V by 5 bases and J by 8 bases, and 9 bases separated the two germline ends. This CDR3 is 11 amino acids long. CDR1 is MNHNY and CDR2 is SVGAGI in the germline V gene (reference sequence). The CDR3 sequence is CASSQGGTQYF. The CDR3 nucleotides read TGTGCCAGCAGTCAAGGTGGAACCCAGTACTTC.

This clone was seen a handful of times. This chain's CDR3 is CASISMANQPQHF. The CDR3 bases are TGTGCCAGCATTTCAATGGCGAATCAGCCCCAGCATTTT. This sequence joins TRBV6-6 and TRBJ1-5, with no clear D. The CDR3 has 13 residues. Germline V gene lookup returns CDR1 MNHNY and CDR2 SVGAGI (reference sequence). The V end lost 7 bases, the J end lost 4 bases, and 11 bases lay between the germline ends.

Only a few counts were recorded for this clone. The gene calls are TRBV6-1 and TRBJ1-4; D unclear. Looked up from germline, CDR1 is MNHNS and CDR2 is SASEGT. V was clipped by 6 bases and J by 8 bases, with 19 bases between them. CDR3 length: 15 residues. Here the CDR3 reads CASRPDVKAGEKLFF. Written as DNA, the CDR3 is TGTGCCAGCAGACCTGATGTTAAGGCGGGAGAAAAACTGTTTTTT.

The V gene is TRBV5-4, the J gene TRBJ1-2, with D uncertain. The CDR3 has 15 amino acids. Germline loops: CDR1 SGHNT, CDR2 YYREEE (reference sequence). V lost 0 bases and J 2 bases, leaving 11 bases between the germline ends. In nucleotides, the CDR3 is TGTGCCAGCAGCTTGGAGGCAGCCAGCAACTATGGCTACACCTTC. The encoded protein is CASSLEAASNYGYTF.

V gene TRBV28 combines with J gene TRBJ2-2, with 8 bases fitting TRBD1. With V trimmed by 5 bases and J by 9 bases, 14 bases remained unmatched. Germline-derived CDR1 and CDR2 are MDHEN and SYDVKM. The CDR3 is 16 amino acids. The CDR3 DNA is TGTGCCAGCAGTGCGCCAGGGGGCGCGGTCGGGAGGGAGCTGTTTTTT. Its protein is CASSAPGGAVGRELFF.

CDR3 nucleotides: TGTGCCAGCAGTGCCAACCCTTGGGTAAACTATGGCTACACCTTC. Residues: CASSANPWVNYGYTF. The V and J genes are TRBV27 and TRBJ1-2, with D unclear. CDR3 length: 15 amino acids. V lost 5 bases, J lost 2 bases, and 15 bases lay in between. Germline assignment: CDR1 MNHEY and CDR2 SMNVEV (reference sequence).

This clone was observed once. The V call is TRBV27, the J call TRBJ1-4; TRBD1 might be the D (6 bases). Trimming took 5 bases from V and 7 from J, leaving 14 bases between them. In germline, CDR1 is MNHEY, CDR2 SMNVEV (reference sequence). The CDR3 sequence is 14 residues long. In DNA form, the CDR3 reads TGTGCCAGCAGTGAAACGGGGGCGGGTGAAAAACTGTTTTTT. Its protein product is CASSETGAGEKLFF. The full variable domain, its missing parts supplied by reference TRBV27 and TRBJ1-4, is EAQVTQNPRYLITVTGKKLTVTCSQNMNHEYMSWYRQDPGLGLRQIYYSMNVEVTDKGDVPEGYKVSRKEKRNFPLILESPSPNQTSLYFCASSETGAGEKLFFGSGTQLSVL.

This CDR3 reads CASSYPNRGDSYEQYF. In DNA form, the CDR3 reads TGTGCCAGCAGTTACCCCAACAGGGGCGACTCCTACGAGCAGTACTTC. The rearrangement joins TRBV6-5 to TRBJ2-7, with 7 nucleotides matching TRBD1. V dropped 2 bases and J dropped 0; count of bases not matched to a gene: 7. The length of the CDR3 is 16 residues. Looked up from germline, CDR1 is MNHEY and CDR2 is SVGAGI.

The CDR3 DNA reads TGTGCCACCAGCCCCCGGGACTTTACTTACGAGCAGTACTTC. The encoded protein is CATSPRDFTYEQYF. V usage is TRBV15 and J usage is TRBJ2-7; a weak D match, TRBD2 (6 bases). CDR3 length: 14 amino acids. The V gene's germline CDR1 is LNHNV and CDR2 YYDKDF (reference sequence). V lost 5 bases and J 4 bases, leaving 15 bases between the germline ends.

In this sample, this clone turned up once. The chain carries TRBV18 and TRBJ2-1, with a possible D match to TRBD2 (6 bases). CDR3 length: 14 residues. Germline lookup yields CDR1 KGHSH and CDR2 LQKENI. Trimming removed 3 bases at V and 9 bases at J, with 15 bases between. The DNA for the CDR3 is TGTGCCAGCTCACCGACTCGGATGACTAGTGAGCAGTTCTTC. The encoded protein is CASSPTRMTSEQFF.

In this sample, this clone turned up once. The rearrangement links TRBV6-6 to TRBJ1-3; 7 bases fit TRBD1. In germline, CDR1 is MNHNY, CDR2 SVGAGI (reference sequence). J gave up 4 bases and V 5 bases, and 11 bases lay outside the gene matches. The CDR3 is made up of 16 amino acids. CDR3 loop: CASSGRQGRGGNTIYF. The CDR3 DNA reads TGTGCCAGCAGTGGACGACAGGGAAGAGGGGGAAACACCATATATTTT.

The rearrangement joins TRBV7-9 to TRBJ2-1, with TRBD2 identical over 10 bases. Germline V lookup: CDR1 SEHNR, CDR2 FQNEAQ (reference sequence). After removal of 2 bases from V and 3 bases from J, the junction contained 4 bases not matched to a gene. This CDR3 is built from 16 residues. The CDR3 is CASSLLAGGHYNEQFF. CDR3 nucleotide sequence: TGTGCCAGCAGCTTATTAGCGGGGGGACACTACAATGAGCAGTTCTTC.

The V and J genes are TRBV2 and TRBJ1-5; 7 nucleotides align to TRBD1. J was trimmed by 4 bases and V by 6 bases; bases with no gene match: 3. Per germline, CDR1 SNHLY and CDR2 FYNNEI. This CDR3 is built from 13 residues. Here the CDR3 reads CASRGTANQPQHF. CDR3 nucleotide sequence: TGTGCCAGCAGAGGGACAGCTAATCAGCCCCAGCATTTT.

The chain recombines TRBV6-1 with TRBJ2-3; 8 nucleotides line up with TRBD1. The CDR3 consists of 14 residues. Germline CDR1 MNHNS, CDR2 SASEGT. V lost 8 bases, J lost 6 bases, and 10 bases stayed unmatched. Here the CDR3 reads CASLPGQGSDTQYF. DNA of the CDR3: TGTGCCAGCCTACCCGGACAGGGTTCGGATACGCAGTATTTT.

DNA of the CDR3: TGTGCCAGCAGCTTAGATTTGGAGGGGAACATTCAGTACTTC. Its protein product is CASSLDLEGNIQYF. The chain is built from TRBV7-9 and TRBJ2-4; a possible D gene is TRBD2 (6 bases). Between the trimmed V and J ends, which lost 1 base and 7 bases, there was a span of 11 bases. This CDR3 contains 14 residues. Germline V gene sequence: CDR1 SEHNR, CDR2 FQNEAQ (reference sequence). Drawing the rest from reference TRBV7-9 and TRBJ2-4, the complete variable domain is DTGVSQNPRHKITKRGQNVTFRCDPISEHNRLYWYRQTLGQGPEFLTYFQNEAQLEKSRLLSDRFSAERPKGSFSTLEIQRTEQGDSAMYLCASSLDLEGNIQYFGAGTRLSVL.

This clone showed up just a few times. CDR3 nucleotide sequence: TGTGCCAGCAGGCGGACGGCTAGCGGGACGAACACCGGGGAGCTGTTTTTT. Translating gives CASRRTASGTNTGELFF. The chain employs TRBV2 and TRBJ2-2; 9 bases are a match to TRBD2. The V gene's germline CDR1 is SNHLY and CDR2 FYNNEI. There are 17 residues in the CDR3. With 6 bases clipped from V and 0 bases from J, the junction kept 8 bases outside the gene matches.

This clone came up a few times. This chain connects TRBV10-3 to TRBJ1-2, with D possibly TRBD1 on 5 matching bases. Germline CDR1 reads ENHRY; CDR2 reads SYGVKD. The CDR3 has 13 amino acids. V lost 5 bases and J 4 bases, leaving 11 bases between the germline ends. The CDR3 here is CAISTDSSYGYTF. The CDR3 nucleotides read TGTGCCATCAGTACTGACAGTTCCTATGGCTACACCTTC.

Only one count was recorded for this clone. V usage is TRBV28 and J usage is TRBJ2-1; no clear D. Germline values: CDR1 MDHEN, CDR2 SYDVKM. The V end was cut by 6 bases, the J end by 10 bases, with 16 bases between. The CDR3 contains 13 residues. CDR3 in amino acids: CASSSVVGPEQFF. CDR3 DNA: TGTGCCAGCAGCTCGGTGGTCGGGCCCGAGCAGTTCTTC.

The chain links TRBV6-5 to TRBJ2-7; TRBD1 matches 9 bases. This CDR3 spans 15 amino acids. Germline V gives CDR1 MNHEY, CDR2 SVGAGI. The V segment lost 5 bases and the J segment 2 bases; nucleotides outside the gene matches: 7. In nucleotides, the CDR3 is TGTGCCAGCAGTACTCCGACAGGGGGGCCCTACGAGCAGTACTTC. Amino acids: CASSTPTGGPYEQYF.

Remarks on this clone: Distinct nucleotide sequences in the sample also encode this CDR3. The rearrangement links TRBV18 to TRBJ2-1, with 8 nucleotides matching TRBD2. The CDR3 loop spans 16 amino acids. The germline CDR1 and CDR2 sequences are KGHSH and LQKENI. V lost 0 bases, J lost 1 base, and 2 bases stayed unmatched. CDR3 region: CASSPPIAGSYNEQFF. In DNA form, the CDR3 reads TGTGCCAGCTCACCACCTATAGCGGGGTCCTACAATGAGCAGTTCTTC.

This clone was observed a single time. The chain recombines TRBV29-1 with TRBJ2-6; 7 positions agree with TRBD2. CDR1 and CDR2 from the germline V gene are SQVTM and ANQGSEA. V shed 2 bases and J 1 base; nucleotides not matched to a gene: 11. This CDR3 spans 18 amino acids. The CDR3 DNA is TGCAGCGTTGAATGGGGGAGGGGCGAGGGGTCTGGGGCCAACGTCCTGACTTTC. It encodes CSVEWGRGEGSGANVLTF.

This clone was picked up one time. The gene calls are TRBV5-6 and TRBJ2-5; D is unclear. With the DNA end fitting TRBJ2-7 better, the J assignment may be wrong. CDR1 is SGHDT and CDR2 is YYEEEE in the germline V gene. This CDR3 spans 14 amino acids. CDR3 sequence: CASSPALSSYEQYF. The CDR3 nucleotides are TGTGCCAGCAGCCCCGCATTAAGCTCCTACGAGCAGTACTTC.

This CDR3 reads CASSPGGRGTEAFF. As DNA, the CDR3 is TGTGCCAGCTCGCCGGGGGGGCGGGGCACTGAAGCTTTCTTT. The rearrangement uses TRBV7-9 and TRBJ1-1; D may be TRBD1 (6 bases). CDR1 and CDR2 (germline): SEHNR, FQNEAQ (reference sequence). CDR3 size: 14 residues. V shed 8 bases and J shed 4 bases, with 17 bases lying between them.

This clone was observed many times. The chain carries TRBV25-1 and TRBJ2-7; 7 nucleotides agree with TRBD1. Per germline, CDR1 MGHDK and CDR2 SYGVNS. The CDR3 length is 15 residues. Trimming cost V 0 bases and J 5 bases; bases outside gene matches: 7. Written as DNA, the CDR3 is TGTGCCAGCAGTGAATACGGTACAGGGGCCAACGAGCAGTACTTC. Amino acid sequence: CASSEYGTGANEQYF.

The chain carries TRBV18 and TRBJ2-2; no firm D call. The CDR3 length is 12 residues. Germline assignment: CDR1 KGHSH and CDR2 LQKENI. V lost 2 bases, J lost 7 bases, and 5 bases lay in between. The CDR3 region has the DNA TGTGCCAGCTCACCAAGGGACGGGGAGCTGTTTTTT. This encodes CASSPRDGELFF.

The V and J genes are TRBV14 and TRBJ2-5; 8 bases map to TRBD2. V was clipped by 4 bases and J by 1 base; unmatched bases: 5. Germline V gene lookup returns CDR1 SGHDN and CDR2 FVKESK. The CDR3 runs 15 residues. CDR3 in DNA: TGTGCCAGCAGCCGGATAGCGGGAATCCAAGAGACCCAGTACTTC. Its translation: CASSRIAGIQETQYF.

This clone was picked up one time. This chain joins TRBV18 and TRBJ2-3, with D hard to call. The CDR3 is 14 amino acids. Germline lookup yields CDR1 KGHSH and CDR2 LQKENI. The germline V and J ends were trimmed by 0 bases and 4 bases, with 8 bases remaining between them. The CDR3 spells CASSPPFSADTQYF. CDR3 nucleotides: TGTGCCAGCTCACCACCGTTCAGCGCAGATACGCAGTATTTT.

The rearrangement links TRBV7-3 to TRBJ2-5; 7 nucleotides agree with TRBD1. This CDR3 has 13 residues. J was trimmed by 4 bases and V by 6 bases; bases with no gene match: 5. Germline V lookup: CDR1 SGHTA, CDR2 FQGTGA. The CDR3 nucleotides read TGTGCCAGCAGTTCACAGGGGTCAGAGACCCAGTACTTC. Its translation is CASSSQGSETQYF.

This clone was found once. The chain recombines TRBV18 with TRBJ2-5; tentatively, D is TRBD1 (6 bases). The germline V and J ends were trimmed by 6 bases and 1 base, with 15 bases remaining between them. This CDR3 comprises 15 residues. From germline, CDR1 is KGHSH and CDR2 LQKENI. The CDR3 DNA reads TGTGCCAGCTCGCCCCCAGGGGCGCCCCAAGAGACCCAGTACTTC. It translates to CASSPPGAPQETQYF.